These 12 T cell receptor beta chains were all obtained from the same sample, sequenced in a study of CD4+ T cells in melanoma. Measured with immunoSEQ multiplex PCR; TCRdb has only the in-frame clones, and not every one. Counted here are about 140,000 clones, about nine tenths occurring once; the ten biggest clones make up 1.5%. The receptors stem from a human donor with melanoma.

The chain carries TRBV2 and TRBJ2-1; either TRBD1 or TRBD2 may supply D (6 bases each). Germline V gene lookup returns CDR1 SNHLY and CDR2 FYNNEI. This CDR3 has 15 amino acids. Trimming took off 3 bases at V and 5 bases at J, with 14 bases between the two ends. CDR3 sequence: CASSDGERGDNEQFF. In DNA, the CDR3 is TGTGCCAGCAGTGACGGAGAAAGGGGGGACAATGAGCAGTTCTTC.

V gene TRBV4-2 combines with J gene TRBJ1-3; 9 bases align to TRBD1. Germline CDR1 reads LGHNA; CDR2 reads YNFKEQ. Losses at the gene ends were 3 bases for V and 1 base for J; bases not matched to a gene: 10. The CDR3 has 18 amino acids. The CDR3 nucleotides are TGTGCCAGCAGCCATCCCCGGACAGGGGTCAAATCTGGAAACACCATATATTTT. Amino acids: CASSHPRTGVKSGNTIYF.

The rearrangement uses TRBV5-1 and TRBJ2-7; D is possibly TRBD2 (6 bases). Per the germline V gene, CDR1 is SGHRS and CDR2 is YFSETQ. V lost 5 bases and J lost 3, with 15 bases in between. The length of the CDR3 is 14 residues. The CDR3 DNA reads TGCGCCAGCAGAACCGTGATCGGGGGCTACGAGCAGTACTTC. Residues: CASRTVIGGYEQYF.

The chain has TRBV15 and TRBJ2-1; 8 bases align to TRBD1. Trimming cost V 6 bases and J 7 bases; bases outside gene matches: 11. CDR1 and CDR2 (germline): LNHNV, YYDKDF (reference sequence). The CDR3 sequence is 15 residues long. CDR3 in amino acids: CATSPWQGARNEQFF. In DNA form, the CDR3 reads TGTGCCACCAGTCCCTGGCAGGGGGCTAGAAATGAGCAGTTCTTC.

The chain recombines TRBV19 with TRBJ1-2, with D possibly matching TRBD1 (6 bases). The CDR3 extends over 14 amino acids. Germline assignment: CDR1 LNHDA and CDR2 SQIVND (reference sequence). The V end lost 4 bases, the J end lost 2 bases, and 11 bases lay between the germline ends. The CDR3, as DNA: TGTGCCAGTAGTAACAGGGTTGGAAACTATGGCTACACCTTC. Protein sequence: CASSNRVGNYGYTF.

The V and J genes are TRBV5-6 and TRBJ2-5; tentatively, D is TRBD2 (5 bases). V dropped 6 bases and J dropped 7 bases, with 19 bases sitting between them. Per germline, CDR1 SGHDT and CDR2 YYEEEE. The CDR3 has 14 residues. In DNA form, the CDR3 reads TGTGCCAGCACCCCTACAGACCTACGGGGGACCCAGTACTTC. Translation: CASTPTDLRGTQYF.

The chain carries TRBV30 and TRBJ2-2, with 7 positions matching TRBD1. The CDR3 totals 14 residues. V shed 3 bases and J 1 base; nucleotides not matched to a gene: 2. Germline V gives CDR1 GTSNPN, CDR2 SVGIG (reference sequence). As DNA, the CDR3 is TGTGCCTGGAGGCAGGGGGTGAACACCGGGGAGCTGTTTTTT. Translation gives CAWRQGVNTGELFF.

V is TRBV6-1 and J is TRBJ1-2; no firm D call. V gave up 3 bases and J gave up 6 bases, with 14 bases separating them. The germline gives CDR1 MNHNS, CDR2 SASEGT. The length of the CDR3 is 14 residues. The CDR3, as DNA: TGTGCCAGCAGTGATATTTTGTACGGGCATGGCTACACCTTC. The encoded protein is CASSDILYGHGYTF.

V gene TRBV5-1 combines with J gene TRBJ1-1, with TRBD1 identical over 8 bases. CDR3 length: 14 residues. Trimming took 4 bases from V and 5 from J; bases not matched to a gene: 7. Germline assignment: CDR1 SGHRS and CDR2 YFSETQ. The CDR3 nucleotides are TGCGCCAGCAGCAGTCAGGGGGCTGGGACTGAAGCTTTCTTT. Encoded protein: CASSSQGAGTEAFF.

Concerning this clone itself: Other DNA sequences within the sample encode an identical CDR3. The V gene is TRBV5-8, the J gene TRBJ1-5; TRBD1 aligns across 7 bases. Per the germline V gene, CDR1 is SGHTS and CDR2 is YDEGEE. Trimming at V came to 4 bases and at J to 4 bases, leaving 5 bases not matched to a gene. The CDR3 is 14 residues long. The CDR3 DNA follows: TGTGCCAGCAGCCCTCGGACAGGTAATCAGCCCCAGCATTTT. It is translated as CASSPRTGNQPQHF.

The rearrangement links TRBV2 to TRBJ1-1; TRBD1 matches at 7 bases. The CDR3 runs to 13 residues. V gave up 10 bases and J gave up 0 bases; unmatched junction bases: 5. Germline-derived CDR1 and CDR2 are SNHLY and FYNNEI. The CDR3 coding sequence is TGTGCCACCGGGACAGATATGAACACTGAAGCTTTCTTT. It yields the protein CATGTDMNTEAFF.

The chain combines TRBV14 with TRBJ1-1; weak D call: TRBD1 (5 bases). V was pared by 4 bases and J by 0 bases, with 9 bases between. Germline CDR1 SGHDN, CDR2 FVKESK. The CDR3 is 14 residues long. This chain's CDR3 is CASSLPGLNTEAFF. The CDR3 region has the DNA TGTGCCAGCAGCCTACCGGGACTGAACACTGAAGCTTTCTTT.